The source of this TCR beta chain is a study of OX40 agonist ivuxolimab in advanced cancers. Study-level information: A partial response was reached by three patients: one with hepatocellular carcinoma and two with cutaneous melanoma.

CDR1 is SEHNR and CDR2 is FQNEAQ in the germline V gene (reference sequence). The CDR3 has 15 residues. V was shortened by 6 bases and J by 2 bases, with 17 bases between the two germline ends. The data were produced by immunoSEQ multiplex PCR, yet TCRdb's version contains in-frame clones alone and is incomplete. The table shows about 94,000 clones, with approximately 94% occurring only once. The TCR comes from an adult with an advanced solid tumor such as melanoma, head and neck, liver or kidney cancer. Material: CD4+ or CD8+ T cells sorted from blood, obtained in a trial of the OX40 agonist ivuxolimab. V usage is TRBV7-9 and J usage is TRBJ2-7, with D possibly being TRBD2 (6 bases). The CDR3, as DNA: TGTGCCAGCAGGCTCCGTCGGGTAGCGGCCTACGAGCAGTACTTC. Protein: CASRLRRVAAYEQYF.